This TCR beta chain was sequenced in a study of OX40 agonist ivuxolimab in advanced cancers. Study as a whole: Ivuxolimab doses were 0.01, 0.1, 0.3, 1.5, 3 or 10 mg/kg every 2 weeks.

CDR1 is SNHLY and CDR2 is FYNNEI in the germline V gene. After removal of 8 bases from V and 3 bases from J, the junction contained 8 bases not matched to a gene. CDR3 length equals 14 residues. The repertoire was sequenced with immunoSEQ multiplex PCR; TCRdb's copy has only in-frame clones and lacks some. The sample shows 15,000 to 20,000 clones, approximately 80% of them seen only once. The sample consisted of CD4+ or CD8+ T cells sorted from blood, taken in a trial of the OX40 agonist ivuxolimab. The clonotype comes from an adult with an advanced solid tumor such as melanoma, head and neck, liver or kidney cancer. V is TRBV2 and J is TRBJ2-3; 7 bases map to TRBD2. CDR3 coding DNA: TGTGCCAGCCCCCGGGAGGTTGCTACAGATACGCAGTATTTT. This sequence encodes CASPREVATDTQYF.